The 17 T cell receptor beta chains presented below share a single source sample, sequenced in a study of T cells in narcolepsy. Sequenced by immunoSEQ multiplex PCR; TCRdb stores in-frame clones only, minus some. The sample has over 30,000 clones, approximately 86% seen once; the top ten hold around 1.6%. Material: CD45RA- memory CD4+ T cells from PBMCs. These receptors all stem from a human donor with narcolepsy.

CDR3 amino acids: CASRSGSGNYNSPLHF. The CDR3 DNA reads TGCGCCAGCAGGTCAGGGTCCGGAAACTATAATTCACCCCTCCACTTT. The chain uses TRBV5-1 and TRBJ1-6; tentative D call: TRBD1 (5 bases). CDR1 is SGHRS and CDR2 is YFSETQ in the germline V gene. The germline V and J ends were trimmed by 5 bases and 3 bases, with 15 bases remaining between them. This CDR3 spans 16 amino acids. Complete variable domain (other parts from reference TRBV5-1 and TRBJ1-6): KAGVTQTPRYLIKTRGQQVTLSCSPISGHRSVSWYQQTPGQGLQFLFEYFSETQRNKGNFPGRFSGRQFSNSRSEMNVSTLELGDSALYLCASRSGSGNYNSPLHFGNGTRLTVT.

The chain recombines TRBV19 with TRBJ1-3; D is unresolved. The V and J ends lost 7 bases and 0 bases respectively, with 16 bases between them. CDR1 LNHDA and CDR2 SQIVND come from the germline V gene (reference sequence). The CDR3 sequence is 16 residues long. CDR3 DNA: TGTGCCAGTACCTCTCTCCGGGATTCCTCTGGAAACACCATATATTTT. Protein product: CASTSLRDSSGNTIYF.

The rearrangement uses TRBV2 and TRBJ2-3; 8 nucleotides agree with TRBD2. CDR3 length: 15 residues. Germline CDR1 is SNHLY and CDR2 is FYNNEI. Trimming cost V 7 bases and J 0 bases; bases outside gene matches: 6. In DNA form, the CDR3 reads TGTGCCAGCAACTTAGCGGGATTCAGCACAGATACGCAGTATTTT. Its translation is CASNLAGFSTDTQYF.

This chain joins TRBV13 and TRBJ1-1, with 9 bases that match TRBD1. Germline CDR1 is PRHDT and CDR2 is FYEKMQ (reference sequence). The CDR3 has 14 amino acids. After removal of 4 bases from V and 5 bases from J, the junction contained 5 bases not matched to a gene. CDR3 in amino acids: CASSYRGRGTEAFF. As DNA, the CDR3 is TGTGCCAGCAGCTACAGGGGGCGAGGAACTGAAGCTTTCTTT. The full variable domain, rest sourced from reference TRBV13 and TRBJ1-1, is AAGVIQSPRHLIKEKRETATLKCYPIPRHDTVYWYQQGPGQDPQFLISFYEKMQSDKGSIPDRFSAQQFSDYHSELNMSSLELGDSALYFCASSYRGRGTEAFFGQGTRLTVV.

The rearrangement joins TRBV6-5 to TRBJ2-7, with D possibly being TRBD1 or TRBD2 (5 bases each). This CDR3 contains 13 residues. CDR1 and CDR2 (germline): MNHEY, SVGAGI. Trimming took 4 bases from V and 3 from J, leaving 10 bases between them. CDR3 coding DNA: TGTGCCAGCAGTTCCCCTGGGGGCTACGAGCAGTACTTC. The encoded protein is CASSSPGGYEQYF.

J is TRBJ1-1 and V is TRBV15; D uncertain. V shed 0 bases and J shed 0 bases, with 8 bases lying between them. The CDR3 is 15 amino acids. The germline CDR1 and CDR2 sequences are LNHNV and YYDKDF (reference sequence). The CDR3, as DNA: TGTGCCACCAGCAGAGATCCGGGGATGAACACTGAAGCTTTCTTT. It specifies CATSRDPGMNTEAFF.

This clone appeared once. V usage is TRBV27 and J usage is TRBJ1-5, with D possibly TRBD1 on 6 matching bases. The CDR3 is 15 residues long. Trimming took off 6 bases at V and 3 bases at J, with 15 bases between the two ends. Germline V gives CDR1 MNHEY, CDR2 SMNVEV (reference sequence). This CDR3 is CASRGWGLPNQPQHF. The CDR3 region has the DNA TGTGCCAGCAGGGGGTGGGGGCTCCCCAATCAGCCCCAGCATTTT.

The rearrangement links TRBV23-1 to TRBJ1-5; TRBD1 matches 9 bases. TRBV23-1 qualifies as an ORF whose function is uncertain. Trimming cost V 2 bases and J 6 bases; bases outside gene matches: 14. This CDR3 has 18 residues. This CDR3 is CASSQQLQKTGGCQPQHF. The CDR3 DNA reads as TGCGCCAGCAGTCAACAACTTCAAAAGACAGGGGGTTGTCAGCCCCAGCATTTT.

This clone was seen once. This chain connects TRBV29-1 to TRBJ1-1; a possible D gene is TRBD1 (6 bases). Trimming shortened V by 6 bases and J by 0 bases, and 11 bases separated the two germline ends. Germline CDR1 reads SQVTM; CDR2 reads ANQGSEA. This CDR3 is built from 13 residues. The CDR3 DNA is TGCAGCGTGAGGACAGTTCTGAACACTGAAGCTTTCTTT. Amino acid sequence: CSVRTVLNTEAFF.

J is TRBJ1-1 and V is TRBV7-2; D call uncertain. Germline V gene sequence: CDR1 SGHTA, CDR2 FQGNSA. V was clipped by 3 bases and J by 6 bases, with 11 bases between them. CDR3 length: 13 residues. CDR3 loop: CASSFGGIAEAFF. For the CDR3, the DNA is TGTGCCAGCAGCTTTGGTGGGATAGCTGAAGCTTTCTTT. The variable domain in full, with the rest retrieved from reference TRBV7-2 and TRBJ1-1, is GAGVSQSPSNKVTEKGKDVELRCDPISGHTALYWYRQSLGQGLEFLIYFQGNSAPDKSGLPSDRFSAERTGGSVSTLTIQRTQQEDSAVYLCASSFGGIAEAFFGQGTRLTVV.

This clone came up a few times. The V and J genes are TRBV7-2 and TRBJ2-7; D possibly matches TRBD1 or TRBD2 (7 bases each). The CDR3 consists of 16 residues. With 1 base removed from V and 4 bases from J, the gap between germline ends came to 17 bases. Germline V CDR1 and CDR2: SGHTA, FQGNSA. CDR3 protein: CASSLGGGQTTYEQYF. The DNA for the CDR3 is TGTGCCAGCAGCTTAGGGGGGGGACAGACGACTTACGAGCAGTACTTC.

In its sample, this clone was seen a few times. The rearrangement links TRBV4-3 to TRBJ2-1; no clear D gene. Germline loops: CDR1 LGHNA, CDR2 YSLEER. The V end lost 2 bases, the J end lost 5 bases, and 7 bases lay between the germline ends. This CDR3 is built from 13 residues. Here the CDR3 DNA reads TGCGCCAGCAGCCAATGGGTGGACAATGAGCAGTTCTTC. This sequence encodes CASSQWVDNEQFF.

This rearrangement joins TRBV7-6 to TRBJ1-2; no definite D call. The length of the CDR3 is 13 residues. Germline V gives CDR1 SGHVS, CDR2 FNYEAQ. With 0 bases removed from V and 5 bases from J, the gap between germline ends came to 7 bases. The CDR3 coding sequence is TGTGCCAGCAGCTTAGCGCGTGGTTATGGCTACACCTTC. It specifies CASSLARGYGYTF.

A few counts support this clone. The gene calls are TRBV6-4 and TRBJ1-1; D is undetermined. CDR3 length equals 14 residues. Germline V gene data show CDR1 as MRHNA and CDR2 as SNTAGT. The V end was cut by 7 bases, the J end by 1 base, with 13 bases between. CDR3 bases: TGTGCCAGCACGGCGGCCCCGGGGAACACTGAAGCTTTCTTT. Translation gives CASTAAPGNTEAFF.

The count of this clone is one. This chain uses TRBV4-1 with TRBJ2-2; no firm D call. This CDR3 region has 18 residues. Trimming stripped 2 bases from V and 5 bases from J, with 21 bases between. Germline lookup yields CDR1 MGHRA and CDR2 YSYEKL. The CDR3 DNA follows: TGCGCCAGCAGCCAAAGGTTCGGTAGGTCAGGTTATACCGGGGAGCTGTTTTTT. Encoded protein: CASSQRFGRSGYTGELFF.

The chain couples TRBV15 to TRBJ2-7; 8 bases line up with TRBD1. The CDR3 length is 14 residues. Germline lookup yields CDR1 LNHNV and CDR2 YYDKDF (reference sequence). Trimming at V came to 5 bases and at J to 4 bases, leaving 7 bases not matched to a gene. CDR3 amino acids: CATSADRGVYEQYF. CDR3 sequence (DNA): TGTGCCACCAGCGCTGACAGGGGAGTTTACGAGCAGTACTTC.

The CDR3 region is CASRHISGNTIYF. The CDR3 nucleotides are TGTGCCAGCAGGCACATCTCTGGAAACACCATATATTTT. The V call is TRBV27, the J call TRBJ1-3; the D is unclear. Trimming shortened V by 6 bases and J by 0 bases, and 6 bases separated the two germline ends. The CDR3 has 13 amino acids. Germline CDR1 reads MNHEY; CDR2 reads SMNVEV (reference sequence).